What follows are 29 T cell receptor beta chains derived from one specimen sequenced in a study of blood T cell repertoires in COVID-19. This table comes from immunoSEQ multiplex PCR, and its TCRdb copy is limited to in-frame clones, with some not included. This sample has about 250,000 clones, with about 88% found just once. Material for sequencing was peripheral blood. The receptors here all came from a woman in her 40s who had recovered from COVID-19.

The chain joins TRBV2 to TRBJ2-1; maybe TRBD2 (6 bases). V lost 6 bases and J lost 13, with 13 bases in between. The length of the CDR3 is 11 residues. Germline CDR1 and CDR2: SNHLY and FYNNEI. The CDR3 loop is CASRGGGPQFF. CDR3 DNA: TGTGCCAGCAGGGGTGGAGGGCCTCAGTTCTTC.

The chain links TRBV10-3 to TRBJ1-6; D is possibly TRBD1 (6 bases). Germline assignment: CDR1 ENHRY and CDR2 SYGVKD. The CDR3 loop spans 16 amino acids. V dropped 3 bases and J dropped 9 bases, with 18 bases sitting between them. CDR3 DNA: TGTGCCATCAGTGAACAGGGACTAATAGGTACTTCACCCCTCCACTTT. This translates into CAISEQGLIGTSPLHF.

This clone was seen a few times. The rearrangement joins TRBV6-6 to TRBJ2-7; D is undetermined. CDR3 size: 14 residues. V lost 5 bases to trimming and J lost 0 bases, with 11 bases between them. Germline CDR1 is MNHNY and CDR2 is SVGAGI (reference sequence). In DNA, the CDR3 is TGTGCCAGCAGTACGTATGGCAGCTCCTACGAGCAGTACTTC. It translates to CASSTYGSSYEQYF.

The gene calls are TRBV30 and TRBJ1-4; 7 nucleotides align to TRBD1. This CDR3 spans 15 amino acids. CDR1 GTSNPN and CDR2 SVGIG come from the germline V gene (reference sequence). J gave up 3 bases and V 1 base, and 5 bases lay outside the gene matches. The CDR3 coding sequence is TGTGCCTGGAGTGGATCTCAGGGGGCTAATGAAAAACTGTTTTTT. Amino acid sequence: CAWSGSQGANEKLFF.

Only a few counts were recorded for this clone. The J gene is TRBJ2-7, the V gene TRBV10-3; 11 bases match TRBD1. Germline V gene sequence: CDR1 ENHRY, CDR2 SYGVKD. CDR3 length: 16 residues. V was clipped by 2 bases and J by 6 bases; unmatched bases: 9. CDR3 sequence reads: CAISEVGTGGFREQYV. The CDR3 region has the DNA TGTGCCATCAGTGAGGTGGGGACAGGGGGTTTTCGCGAGCAGTACGTC.

The chain recombines TRBV6-5 with TRBJ1-1; TRBD1 might be the D (5 bases). CDR3 length equals 13 residues. Between the trimmed V and J ends, which lost 1 base and 4 bases, there was a span of 7 bases. Germline lookup yields CDR1 MNHEY and CDR2 SVGAGI. CDR3 residues: CASSYYGGTEAFF. The CDR3 nucleotides are TGTGCCAGCAGTTACTACGGGGGCACTGAAGCTTTCTTT.

The chain combines TRBV7-2 with TRBJ2-7; 8 positions agree with TRBD2. The trim removed 3 bases at V and 7 bases at J, leaving 8 bases unmatched. This CDR3 comprises 14 residues. In germline, CDR1 is SGHTA, CDR2 FQGNSA. The CDR3 DNA follows: TGTGCCAGCAGCTTCTCAGCGGGAGTGGGGGAGCAGTACGTC. It translates to CASSFSAGVGEQYV.

This clone was detected a few times. The J gene is TRBJ1-1, the V gene TRBV5-4; no definite D call. Germline V gene data show CDR1 as SGHNT and CDR2 as YYREEE (reference sequence). The ends were cut back, 3 bases at V and 3 bases at J, with 12 bases in the middle. The CDR3 extends over 14 amino acids. The CDR3 bases are TGTGCCAGCAGCTCGCCGCTCCAGGACACTGAAGCTTTCTTT. It yields the protein CASSSPLQDTEAFF.

The genes are TRBV2 and TRBJ2-3, with 10 bases matching TRBD1. Germline trimming cut 6 bases from V and 7 bases from J; bases unmatched to any gene: 7. CDR3 size: 14 residues. Germline loops: CDR1 SNHLY, CDR2 FYNNEI. CDR3 amino acids: CASSAPGQGNTQYF. The CDR3 coding sequence is TGTGCCAGCAGCGCACCGGGACAGGGGAATACGCAGTATTTT.

The CDR3 is CASSQDLTGYPDTQYF. The CDR3 nucleotides are TGTGCCAGCAGCCAAGACTTAACGGGATATCCAGATACGCAGTATTTT. The chain combines TRBV5-6 with TRBJ2-3; D might be TRBD2 (5 bases). V was shortened by 4 bases and J by 4 bases, with 19 bases between the two germline ends. Germline-derived CDR1 and CDR2 are SGHDT and YYEEEE. This CDR3 has 16 residues.

This chain links TRBV18 with TRBJ1-2; TRBD1 might be the D (5 bases). The CDR3 runs to 13 residues. V was shortened by 4 bases and J by 6 bases, with 12 bases between the two germline ends. From germline, CDR1 is KGHSH and CDR2 LQKENI. The CDR3 DNA reads TGTGCCAGCTCACTGCGGACGGGGGATGGCTACACCTTC. Residues: CASSLRTGDGYTF.

The chain joins TRBV9 to TRBJ2-3; TRBD2 matches at 10 bases. Per germline, CDR1 SGDLS and CDR2 YYNGEE. The CDR3 is 13 residues long. Losses at the gene ends were 4 bases for V and 11 bases for J; bases not matched to a gene: 7. Here the CDR3 DNA reads TGTGCCAGCAGCCCCATAGCGGGAGGACGGCAGTATTTT. Its translation is CASSPIAGGRQYF.

This clone was seen a handful of times. This chain uses TRBV24-1 with TRBJ2-2; no definite D call. There are 13 residues in the CDR3. Per germline, CDR1 KGHDR and CDR2 SFDVKD. V lost 4 bases, J lost 1 base, and 3 bases lay in between. The CDR3 is CATSDGNTGELFF. The DNA of the CDR3 is TGTGCCACCAGTGACGGGAACACCGGGGAGCTGTTTTTT.

The chain uses TRBV5-4 and TRBJ2-1, with 14 bases matching TRBD2. The length of the CDR3 is 17 residues. The ends lost 4 bases at V and 9 bases at J; junction bases unmatched: 12. Looked up from germline, CDR1 is SGHNT and CDR2 is YYREEE (reference sequence). Here the CDR3 DNA reads TGTGCCAGCAGCCCCGGGACTAGCGGGGGTCAAGGGGTTGAGCAGTTCTTC. It translates to CASSPGTSGGQGVEQFF.

Note on this clone: Within the sample, other DNA sequences also encode this same CDR3. The chain joins TRBV6-4 to TRBJ2-2; the match to TRBD1 covers 9 bases. The CDR3 sequence is 13 residues long. CDR1 is MRHNA and CDR2 is SNTAGT in the germline V gene. With V trimmed by 5 bases and J by 7 bases, 2 bases remained unmatched. The CDR3 nucleotides are TGTGCCAGCAGTACAGGGGGCATCGGGGAGCTGTTTTTT. As protein: CASSTGGIGELFF.

The rearrangement joins TRBV11-2 to TRBJ1-4; D ambiguous. Germline CDR1 SGHAT, CDR2 FQNNGV. The CDR3 is made up of 18 amino acids. Trimming removed 0 bases at V and 0 bases at J, with 14 bases between. CDR3 coding DNA: TGTGCCAGCAGCTTAGATCCCCCACACACGTCAACTAATGAAAAACTGTTTTTT. Amino acid sequence: CASSLDPPHTSTNEKLFF.

The chain recombines TRBV4-3 with TRBJ2-3, with 11 bases that match TRBD2. The CDR3 is 14 residues long. The germline V gene has CDR1 LGHNA and CDR2 YSLEER. The J segment lost 5 bases and the V segment lost 4 bases, leaving 2 bases of the junction unmatched. CDR3 bases: TGCGCCAGCAGCCTGACTAGCGGGAAAGATACGCAGTATTTT. Translating it yields CASSLTSGKDTQYF.

The chain recombines TRBV5-4 with TRBJ2-3; D is ambiguous. Trimming took off 4 bases at V and 5 bases at J, with 5 bases between the two ends. CDR3 length equals 11 residues. From germline, CDR1 is SGHNT and CDR2 YYREEE (reference sequence). The CDR3, as DNA: TGTGCCAGCAGCGAGTTAGATACGCAGTATTTT. Translating it yields CASSELDTQYF.

This chain connects TRBV19 to TRBJ2-5, with TRBD1 identical over 9 bases. The CDR3 extends over 13 amino acids. The V and J ends lost 9 bases and 5 bases, in that order; junction bases with no gene match: 7. Germline V lookup: CDR1 LNHDA, CDR2 SQIVND (reference sequence). The CDR3 coding sequence is TGTGCCAGCACTAGGACAGGGGTGGAGACCCAGTACTTC. Translating it yields CASTRTGVETQYF.

This clone was counted once. Relative to the germline gene, one junction end is altered; a read error may explain this. This chain uses TRBV9 with TRBJ1-2; D uncertain. The CDR3 length is 14 residues. Germline CDR1 and CDR2: SGDLS and YYNGEE. The CDR3 loop reads CANSVGLWAGGYTF. The CDR3, as DNA: TGTGCCAACAGCGTAGGATTATGGGCTGGTGGCTACACCTTC.

J is TRBJ1-5 and V is TRBV7-7; 7 bases line up with TRBD1. The CDR3 is 17 residues long. CDR1 is SSHAT and CDR2 is FNYEAQ in the germline V gene (reference sequence). V was clipped by 1 base and J by 2 bases; unmatched bases: 8. The CDR3 nucleotides read TGTGCCAGCAGCTTAGGCCCCAACAGGGGAGGCAATCAGCCCCAGCATTTT. Encoded protein: CASSLGPNRGGNQPQHF. The full variable domain, with the rest looked up from reference TRBV7-7 and TRBJ1-5, is GAGVSQSPRYKVTKRGQDVTLRCDPISSHATLYWYQQALGQGPEFLTYFNYEAQPDKSGLPSDRFSAERPEGSISTLTIQRTEQRDSAMYRCASSLGPNRGGNQPQHFGDGTRLSIL.

The rearrangement links TRBV4-1 to TRBJ2-3; 14 positions agree with TRBD2. With V trimmed by 0 bases and J by 2 bases, 4 bases remained unmatched. CDR3 length: 18 residues. Germline V gives CDR1 MGHRA, CDR2 YSYEKL. For the CDR3, the DNA is TGCGCCAGCAGCCAAGAAGGGACTAGCGGGGGCTACACAGATACGCAGTATTTT. Translated, it gives CASSQEGTSGGYTDTQYF.

This rearrangement joins TRBV7-2 to TRBJ2-3; D remains unclear. V gave up 1 base and J gave up 2 bases, with 10 bases separating them. The CDR3 is made up of 15 amino acids. Germline-derived CDR1 and CDR2 are SGHTA and FQGNSA. CDR3 sequence reads: CASSLVVANTDTQYF. Here the CDR3 DNA reads TGTGCCAGCAGCTTAGTAGTAGCAAACACAGATACGCAGTATTTT.

This clone was seen a single time. V gene TRBV5-1 combines with J gene TRBJ2-3, with D tentatively TRBD2 (5 bases). There are 14 residues in the CDR3. The germline CDR1 and CDR2 sequences are SGHRS and YFSETQ. The germline V and J ends were trimmed by 0 bases and 2 bases, with 7 bases remaining between them. The CDR3 DNA follows: TGCGCCAGCAGCTTGGGAGGGATCACAGATACGCAGTATTTT. Translation gives CASSLGGITDTQYF.

The chain links TRBV5-6 to TRBJ1-6; TRBD1 might be the D (5 bases). The V end lost 3 bases, the J end lost 6 bases, and 10 bases lay between the germline ends. This CDR3 spans 14 amino acids. Germline V lookup: CDR1 SGHDT, CDR2 YYEEEE. This CDR3 is CASSSRQSNSPLHF. CDR3 in DNA: TGTGCCAGCAGCTCCAGACAGAGTAATTCACCCCTCCACTTT.

The CDR3 bases are TGTGCCAGCAGCTTAAATTCCCCAGGGGACAATTCACCCCTCCACTTT. It is translated as CASSLNSPGDNSPLHF. This sequence joins TRBV7-3 and TRBJ1-6; tentative D call: TRBD1 (6 bases). V lost 1 base, J lost 7 bases, and 14 bases lay in between. Germline CDR1 and CDR2: SGHTA and FQGTGA. The CDR3 loop spans 16 amino acids. The full variable domain, with the rest looked up from reference TRBV7-3 and TRBJ1-6, is GAGVSQTPSNKVTEKGKYVELRCDPISGHTALYWYRQSLGQGPEFLIYFQGTGAADDSGLPNDRFFAVRPEGSVSTLKIQRTERGDSAVYLCASSLNSPGDNSPLHFGNGTRLTVT.

The chain joins TRBV10-3 to TRBJ2-1, with 12 positions matching TRBD2. The J segment lost 7 bases and the V segment lost 5 bases, leaving 3 bases of the junction unmatched. This CDR3 has 14 residues. Germline V lookup: CDR1 ENHRY, CDR2 SYGVKD. CDR3 in DNA: TGTGCCATCAGTCGGACTAGCGGGACGAATGAGCAGTTCTTC. Translation gives CAISRTSGTNEQFF.

The genes are TRBV11-2 and TRBJ2-4; 11 bases agree with TRBD2. After removal of 1 base from V and 7 bases from J, the junction contained 0 bases not matched to a gene. Germline assignment: CDR1 SGHAT and CDR2 FQNNGV. This CDR3 has 14 residues. The DNA for the CDR3 is TGTGCCAGCAGCTTAGTAGCGGGAGGGAACATTCAGTACTTC. Translating gives CASSLVAGGNIQYF.

This clone was counted a single time. The V gene is TRBV5-1, the J gene TRBJ2-3; 11 nucleotides align to TRBD2. CDR1 and CDR2 (germline): SGHRS, YFSETQ. This CDR3 region has 15 residues. The V segment lost 5 bases and the J segment 0 bases; nucleotides outside the gene matches: 2. CDR3 DNA sequence: TGCGCCAGCAGGTTAGCGGGGGGGAGCACAGATACGCAGTATTTT. Amino acids: CASRLAGGSTDTQYF.